This T cell receptor beta chain was documented in a study of T-cell reconstitution after alpha-beta-depleted transplantation in children (TCRdb year 2016). Concerning the study at large: Using TCR repertoire profiling, the study quantitatively followed how T-cell immune reconstitution unfolded in children after TCRalphabeta/CD19-depleted allogeneic hematopoietic cell transplantation.

Receptor libraries were prepared by PCR. Sequenced using an Illumina HiSeq 2500. TCR libraries were prepared with molecular barcoding, using unique molecular identifiers to normalize TCRbeta repertoire quantification. TCRdb itself trimmed the public reads at Q25 with fastp, ran MiXCR and retained productive beta chains. Rows are unified per CDR3 protein, each entry keeping the most common DNA and genes. The sample data list over 550,000 distinct CDR3 sequences, and about 11% of these were observed just once. About 4.2% of the sample belongs to the ten largest clones. Concerning this clonotype itself: Its antigen target is currently unknown. Per-nucleotide qualities are absent, and no much larger clonotype sits a single base away.

CDR1 is given as SQVTM and CDR2 as ANQGSEA, both from the germline V gene. V has 3 bases trimmed and J has 11 bases trimmed; junction bases matching no gene number 6. Its CDR3 holds 12 amino acids, cysteine through phenylalanine. Here the CDR3 DNA is all that survives: 36 bases in frame from base 1. Specimen: PBMCs from the stem cell graft donor, collected from the stem cell graft. The origin of this receptor is a human donor who donated a stem cell graft to a child with acute myeloid leukemia. Recombination linked TRBV29-1 to TRBJ2-1; 8 junctional bases match TRBD2. The base sequence is TGCAGCGTTGACGGGGGGGCTAGGAAGCAGTTCTTC. Translation gives CSVDGGARKQFF.